This TCR beta chain derives from a study of blood T cell repertoires in COVID-19. Study-wide context: Samples taken during acute and convalescent COVID-19 were collected in the United States, Italy and Spain. In each case, the material was cDNA or gDNA derived from T cells, B-cell-depleted T cells, or PBMCs.

The trim removed 6 bases at V and 5 bases at J, leaving 8 bases unmatched. The CDR3 is 14 residues long. CDR1 is SGHVS and CDR2 is FQNEAQ in the germline V gene. Assay: immunoSEQ multiplex PCR; the TCRdb copy retains only in-frame clones and omits some. Among some 190,000 clones listed, more than 75% were seen once. This clone has only a few counts. J is TRBJ2-3 and V is TRBV7-8; 7 bases are shared with TRBD2. The specimen was peripheral blood. This receptor was identified in a person aged 65 to 85 with COVID-19, enrolled during active disease. The CDR3: CASSPEAGKDTQYF. The CDR3 nucleotides are TGTGCCAGCAGTCCTGAAGCGGGGAAAGATACGCAGTATTTT.